This entry concerns a single TCR beta chain. This entry comes from a study of blood T cell repertoires in COVID-19. Whole-study context: COVID-19 samples, acute and convalescent, were from the United States, Italy and Spain. Sample material is recorded as cDNA or gDNA derived from T cells, B-cell-depleted T cells, or PBMCs.

The V end was cut by 7 bases, the J end by 4 bases, with 17 bases between. Germline V lookup: CDR1 MNHEY, CDR2 SVGAGI. The CDR3 is 14 amino acids. Per the original methods: Amplification with reference gene primers provided the estimates of nucleated cell counts. Data came from immunoSEQ multiplex PCR; TCRdb stores just in-frame clones and leaves some out. V and J calls and clone size are those listed in that table; D and trimming were worked out from the DNA. The data show tens of thousands of clones, more than 80% seen once. What was sequenced was peripheral blood. The V call is TRBV6-5, the J call TRBJ2-7; TRBD2 might be the D (5 bases). The clonotype was recovered from an elderly man with acute or convalescent COVID-19. CDR3 sequence (DNA): TGTGCCAGCATGAGGACTGTCCGACCGTACGAGCAGTACTTC. Translating gives CASMRTVRPYEQYF.